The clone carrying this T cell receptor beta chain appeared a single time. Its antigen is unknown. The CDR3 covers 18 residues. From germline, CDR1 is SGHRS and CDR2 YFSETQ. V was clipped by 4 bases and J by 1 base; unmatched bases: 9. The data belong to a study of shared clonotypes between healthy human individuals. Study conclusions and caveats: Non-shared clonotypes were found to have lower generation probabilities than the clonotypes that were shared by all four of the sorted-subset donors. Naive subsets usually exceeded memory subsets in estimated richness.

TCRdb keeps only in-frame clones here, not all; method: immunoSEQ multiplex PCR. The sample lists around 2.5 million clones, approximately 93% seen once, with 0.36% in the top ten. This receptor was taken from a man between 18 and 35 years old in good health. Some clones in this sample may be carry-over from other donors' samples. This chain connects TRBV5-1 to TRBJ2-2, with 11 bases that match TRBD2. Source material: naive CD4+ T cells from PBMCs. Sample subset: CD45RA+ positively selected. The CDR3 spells CASSATLLAGVNTGELFF. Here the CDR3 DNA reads TGCGCCAGCAGCGCCACCCTACTAGCGGGAGTGAACACCGGGGAGCTGTTTTTT.